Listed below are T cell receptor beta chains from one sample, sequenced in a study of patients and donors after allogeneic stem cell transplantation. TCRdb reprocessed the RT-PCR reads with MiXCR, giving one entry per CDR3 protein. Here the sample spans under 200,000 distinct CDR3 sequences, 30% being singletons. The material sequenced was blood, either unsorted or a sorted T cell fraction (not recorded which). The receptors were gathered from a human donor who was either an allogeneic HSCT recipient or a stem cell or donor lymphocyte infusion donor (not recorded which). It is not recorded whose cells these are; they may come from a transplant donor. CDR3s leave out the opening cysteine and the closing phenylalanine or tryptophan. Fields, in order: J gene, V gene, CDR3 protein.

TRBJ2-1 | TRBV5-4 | ASSTFDEQF
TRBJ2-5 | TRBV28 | ASSLSSPGLPMAQY
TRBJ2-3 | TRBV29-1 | SVEGSIGDTQY
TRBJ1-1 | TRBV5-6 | ASSLVGGDNLNTEAF
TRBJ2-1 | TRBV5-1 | ASSLEGGLYNEQF
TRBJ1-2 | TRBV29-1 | SVLTGGGGYT
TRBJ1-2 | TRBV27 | ASRSLGSTNYGYT
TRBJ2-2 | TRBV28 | ASRPSGTRGRTGELF
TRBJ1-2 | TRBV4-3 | ASSQDLDRAGGYT
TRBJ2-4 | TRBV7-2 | ASSLEGVYYSIQY
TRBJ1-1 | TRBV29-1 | SVRPRDSEAF
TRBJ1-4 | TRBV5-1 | ASSRRGGGPSTNEKLF
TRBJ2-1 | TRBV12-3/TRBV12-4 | ASNLGGSPYNEQF
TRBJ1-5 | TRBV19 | ASSGEEGNQPQH
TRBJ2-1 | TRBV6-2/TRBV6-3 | ASSYSIVASYNEQF
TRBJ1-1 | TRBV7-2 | ASSLVLGTEAF
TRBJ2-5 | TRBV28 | ATEPGGVETQY
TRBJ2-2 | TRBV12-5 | ASGFGGNVLNTGELF
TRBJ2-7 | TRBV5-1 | ASSLGAYSTIWEQY
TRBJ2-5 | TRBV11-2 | ASSPGTSGRLETQY
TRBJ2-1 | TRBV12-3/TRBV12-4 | ASSLQNRYNEQF
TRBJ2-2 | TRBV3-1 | ASSQTSRTGELF
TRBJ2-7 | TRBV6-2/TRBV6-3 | ASSFPSTGGIRYEQY
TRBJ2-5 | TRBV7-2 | ASSLGSPQETQY
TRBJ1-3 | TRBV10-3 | AISDAGSGNTIY
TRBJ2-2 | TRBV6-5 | ASSYLGTLGELF
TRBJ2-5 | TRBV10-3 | AIRPTAHQETQY
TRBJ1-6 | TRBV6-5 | ASSYRGPRPLH
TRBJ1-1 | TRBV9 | ASSEALNTEAF
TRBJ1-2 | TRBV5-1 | ASSPGQVNYGYT
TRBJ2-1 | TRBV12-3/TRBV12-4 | ASSFGGNEQF
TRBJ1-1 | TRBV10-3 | ATARTPDTEAF
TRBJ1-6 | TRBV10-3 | AISGTGSSYNSPLH
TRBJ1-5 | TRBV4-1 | ASSHPTGVQPQH
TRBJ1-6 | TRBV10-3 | ATQGQFESPLH
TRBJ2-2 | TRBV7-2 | ASSLYGLNTGELF
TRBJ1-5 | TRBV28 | ASFLGHGNQPQH
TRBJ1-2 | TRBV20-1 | SATGTGSYGYT
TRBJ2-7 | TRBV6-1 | ATEGRKNYEQY
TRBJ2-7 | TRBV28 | ASSPPGQGREQY
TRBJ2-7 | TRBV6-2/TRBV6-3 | ASSDRYSYEQY
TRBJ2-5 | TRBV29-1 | SVRIRGLGETQY
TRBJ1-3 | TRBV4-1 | ASSQWDRTISGNTIY
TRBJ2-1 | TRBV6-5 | ASSYGAGRVHNEQF
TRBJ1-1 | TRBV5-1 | ASSLSSAEAF
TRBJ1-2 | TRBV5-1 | ASSLAANYGYT
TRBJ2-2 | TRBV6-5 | ASTSSGELF
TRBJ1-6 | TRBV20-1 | SAPPGQGNNSPLH
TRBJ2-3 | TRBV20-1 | SARQGQDTQY
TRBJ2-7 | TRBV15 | ATSRDSSYEQY
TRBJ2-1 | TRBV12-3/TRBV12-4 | ASSFSWDEQF
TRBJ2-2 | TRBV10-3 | AISEFTGELF
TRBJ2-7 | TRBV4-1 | ASSQDDYEQY
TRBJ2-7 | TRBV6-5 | ASRTGPEQY
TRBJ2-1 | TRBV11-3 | ASSLDSKSTSGRVSYNEQF
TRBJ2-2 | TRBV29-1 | SVAGTSNTGELF
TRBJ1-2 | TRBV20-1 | SAPGQGHLTYGYT
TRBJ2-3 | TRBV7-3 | ASSLSGRARTDTQY